These T cell receptor beta chains were read from a single sample in a study of beta chain features in type 1 diabetes. Assay: immunoSEQ multiplex PCR; the TCRdb copy retains only in-frame clones and omits some. There are 130,000 or so clones in the sample; about a tenth occur only once, and 0.6% to 0.8% lies in the top ten. Sample: central memory CD4+ T cells from blood. These receptors were collected from a man aged 18 to 29 in good health. Both conserved end residues are part of each CDR3.

V,J,CDR3
TRBV30,TRBJ2-3,CAWSTGGGNTDTQYF
TRBV19,TRBJ1-5,CASRGPQLNQPQHF
TRBV7-9,.,CASSLGDSEQYF
TRBV7-2,TRBJ2-1,CASSLRTSVLVHEQFF
TRBV30,TRBJ2-1,CAWRPGQLSSYNEQFF
TRBV5-8,TRBJ1-2,CASRKIRGNYGYTF
TRBV5-6,TRBJ2-5,CASSWRRTVYQETQYF
TRBV7-2,TRBJ2-4,CASSLGPEKNIQYF
TRBV5-1,TRBJ2-5,CASSLQGATPETQYF
TRBV5-1,TRBJ1-2,CASSLPDKLLDGYTF
TRBV30,TRBJ2-1,CAWSVGLAGMVYSEQFF
TRBV30,TRBJ2-5,CAWTRLAGLETQYF
TRBV6-5,TRBJ2-5,CASRTSGSWTQYF
TRBV10-3,TRBJ2-2,CAISDLNTGELFF
TRBV19,TRBJ2-3,CASSIKERFRDTQYF
TRBV29-1,TRBJ2-6,CSVVTATGANVLTF
TRBV11-2,TRBJ2-2,CASLLGLAENTGELFF
TRBV5-8,TRBJ1-5,CASSFRGQGGQPQHF